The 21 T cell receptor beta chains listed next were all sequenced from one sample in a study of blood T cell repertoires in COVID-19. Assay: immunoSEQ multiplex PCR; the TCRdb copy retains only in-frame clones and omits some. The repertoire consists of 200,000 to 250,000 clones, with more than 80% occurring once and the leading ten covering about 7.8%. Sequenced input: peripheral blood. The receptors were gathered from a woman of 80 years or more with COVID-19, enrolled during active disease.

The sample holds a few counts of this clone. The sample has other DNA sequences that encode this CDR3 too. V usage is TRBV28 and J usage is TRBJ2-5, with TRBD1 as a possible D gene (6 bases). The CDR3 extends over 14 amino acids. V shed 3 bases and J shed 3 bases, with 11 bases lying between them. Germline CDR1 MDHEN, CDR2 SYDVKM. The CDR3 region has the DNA TGTGCCAGCAGTTTCCAGGGGTCAAAAGAGACCCAGTACTTC. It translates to CASSFQGSKETQYF.

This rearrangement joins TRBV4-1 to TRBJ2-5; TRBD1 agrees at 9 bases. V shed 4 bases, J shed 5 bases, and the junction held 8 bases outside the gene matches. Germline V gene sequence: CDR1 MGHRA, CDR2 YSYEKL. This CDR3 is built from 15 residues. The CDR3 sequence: CASSRPGTGSETQYF. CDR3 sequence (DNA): TGCGCCAGCAGCCGCCCCGGGACAGGGTCCGAGACCCAGTACTTC.

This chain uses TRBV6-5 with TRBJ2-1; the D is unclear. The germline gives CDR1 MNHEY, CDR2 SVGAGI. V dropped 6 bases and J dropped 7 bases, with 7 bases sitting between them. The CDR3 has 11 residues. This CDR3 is CASRAVNEQFF. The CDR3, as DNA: TGTGCCAGCAGGGCAGTGAATGAGCAGTTCTTC.

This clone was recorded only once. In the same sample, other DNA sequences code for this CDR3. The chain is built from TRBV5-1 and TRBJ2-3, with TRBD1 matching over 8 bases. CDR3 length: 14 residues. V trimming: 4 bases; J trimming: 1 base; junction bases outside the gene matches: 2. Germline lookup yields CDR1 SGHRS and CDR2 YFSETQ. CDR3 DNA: TGCGCCAGCAGCCCGGGACAGGGCACAGATACGCAGTATTTT. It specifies CASSPGQGTDTQYF.

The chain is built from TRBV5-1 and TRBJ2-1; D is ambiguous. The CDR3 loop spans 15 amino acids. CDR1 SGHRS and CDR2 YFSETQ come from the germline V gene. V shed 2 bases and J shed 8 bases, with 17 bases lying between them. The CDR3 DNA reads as TGCGCCAGCAGCTTTGGGCCGACCTCTGCAGATGAGCAGTTCTTC. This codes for CASSFGPTSADEQFF.

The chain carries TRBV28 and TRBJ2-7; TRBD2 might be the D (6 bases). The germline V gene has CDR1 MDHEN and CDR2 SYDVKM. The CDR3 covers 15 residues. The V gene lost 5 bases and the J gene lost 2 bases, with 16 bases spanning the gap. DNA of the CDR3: TGTGCCAGCAGTCGACGGAGGACTACCGCCTACGAGCAGTACTTC. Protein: CASSRRRTTAYEQYF.

The CDR3 protein is CASGTAQAVETQYF. CDR3 bases: TGTGCCAGCGGGACTGCTCAAGCGGTGGAGACCCAGTACTTC. The chain links TRBV6-5 to TRBJ2-5; D perhaps matches TRBD2 (6 bases). V lost 8 bases and J 5 bases, leaving 18 bases between the germline ends. Germline V lookup: CDR1 MNHEY, CDR2 SVGAGI. The CDR3 runs to 14 residues.

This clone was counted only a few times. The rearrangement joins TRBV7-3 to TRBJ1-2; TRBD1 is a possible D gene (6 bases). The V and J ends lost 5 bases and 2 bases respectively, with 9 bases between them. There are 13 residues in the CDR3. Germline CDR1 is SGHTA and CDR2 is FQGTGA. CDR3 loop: CASSPQGNYGYTF. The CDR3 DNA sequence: TGTGCCAGCAGCCCCCAGGGGAACTATGGCTACACCTTC.

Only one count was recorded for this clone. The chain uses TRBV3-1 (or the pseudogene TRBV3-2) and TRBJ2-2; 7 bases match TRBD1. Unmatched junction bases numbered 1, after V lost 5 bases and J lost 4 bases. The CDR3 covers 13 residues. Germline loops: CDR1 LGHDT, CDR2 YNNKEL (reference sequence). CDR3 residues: CASSDRVTGELFF. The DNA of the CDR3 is TGTGCCAGCAGCGACAGGGTCACCGGGGAGCTGTTTTTT.

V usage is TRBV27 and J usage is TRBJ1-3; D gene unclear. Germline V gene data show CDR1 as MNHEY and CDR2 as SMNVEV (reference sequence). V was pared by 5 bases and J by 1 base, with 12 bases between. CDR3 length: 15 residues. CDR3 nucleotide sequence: TGTGCCAGCAGTCCATACTCATCGTCTGGAAACACCATATATTTT. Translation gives CASSPYSSSGNTIYF.

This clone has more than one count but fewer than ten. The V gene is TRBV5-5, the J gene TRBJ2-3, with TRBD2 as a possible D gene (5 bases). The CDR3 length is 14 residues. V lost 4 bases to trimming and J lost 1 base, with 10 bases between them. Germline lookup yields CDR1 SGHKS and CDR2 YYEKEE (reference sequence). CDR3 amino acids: CASSAERGTDTQYF. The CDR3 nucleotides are TGTGCCAGCAGCGCCGAGAGGGGCACAGATACGCAGTATTTT.

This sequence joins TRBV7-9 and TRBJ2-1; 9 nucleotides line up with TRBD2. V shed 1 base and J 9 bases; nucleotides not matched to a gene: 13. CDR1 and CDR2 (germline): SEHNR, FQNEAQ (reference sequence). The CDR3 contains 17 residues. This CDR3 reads CASSLGRGSGSALEQFF. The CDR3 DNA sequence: TGTGCCAGCAGCTTAGGACGTGGTAGCGGGAGTGCGCTTGAGCAGTTCTTC.

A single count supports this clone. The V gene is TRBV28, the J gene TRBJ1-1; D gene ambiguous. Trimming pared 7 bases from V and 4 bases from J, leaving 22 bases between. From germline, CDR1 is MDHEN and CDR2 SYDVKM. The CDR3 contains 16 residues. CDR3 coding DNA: TGTGCCAGCACTTCACTGGTAGTCGGGAGAACCACTGAAGCTTTCTTT. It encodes CASTSLVVGRTTEAFF.

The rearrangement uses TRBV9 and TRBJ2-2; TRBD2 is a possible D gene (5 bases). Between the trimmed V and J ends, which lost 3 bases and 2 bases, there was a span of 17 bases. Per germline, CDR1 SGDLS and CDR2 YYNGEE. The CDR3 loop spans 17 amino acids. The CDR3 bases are TGTGCCAGCAGCGGCGGTCGAGGACTTTCAAACACCGGGGAGCTGTTTTTT. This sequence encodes CASSGGRGLSNTGELFF.

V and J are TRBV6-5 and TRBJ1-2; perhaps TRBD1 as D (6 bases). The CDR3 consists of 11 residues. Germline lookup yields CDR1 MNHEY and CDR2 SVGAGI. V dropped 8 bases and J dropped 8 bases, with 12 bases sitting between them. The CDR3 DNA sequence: TGTGCCAGCGGGGGCAACAGGGGCTACACCTTC. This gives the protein CASGGNRGYTF.

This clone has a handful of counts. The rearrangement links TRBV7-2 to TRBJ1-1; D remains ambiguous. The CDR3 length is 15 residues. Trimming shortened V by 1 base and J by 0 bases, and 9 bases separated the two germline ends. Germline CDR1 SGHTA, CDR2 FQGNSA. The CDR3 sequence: CASSLVSGVNTEAFF. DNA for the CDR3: TGTGCCAGCAGCTTAGTGTCCGGGGTGAACACTGAAGCTTTCTTT.

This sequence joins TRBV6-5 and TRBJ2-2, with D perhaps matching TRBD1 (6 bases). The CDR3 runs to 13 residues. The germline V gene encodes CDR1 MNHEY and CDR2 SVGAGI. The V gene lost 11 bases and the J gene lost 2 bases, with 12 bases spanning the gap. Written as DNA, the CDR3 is TGTGCCTTACAGGGTCGAAACACCGGGGAGCTGTTTTTT. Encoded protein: CALQGRNTGELFF.

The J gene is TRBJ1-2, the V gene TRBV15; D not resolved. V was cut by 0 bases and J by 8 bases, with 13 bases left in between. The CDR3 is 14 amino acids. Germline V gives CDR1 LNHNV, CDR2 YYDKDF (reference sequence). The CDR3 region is CATSRETGIGGYTF. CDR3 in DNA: TGTGCCACCAGCAGAGAGACCGGGATTGGCGGCTACACCTTC.

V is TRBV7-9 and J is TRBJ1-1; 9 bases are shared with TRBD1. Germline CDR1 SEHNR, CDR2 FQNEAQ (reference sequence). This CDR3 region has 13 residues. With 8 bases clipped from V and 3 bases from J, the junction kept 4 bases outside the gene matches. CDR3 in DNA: TGTGCCAGCTCCTGGACAGGGGACACTGAAGCTTTCTTT. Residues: CASSWTGDTEAFF.

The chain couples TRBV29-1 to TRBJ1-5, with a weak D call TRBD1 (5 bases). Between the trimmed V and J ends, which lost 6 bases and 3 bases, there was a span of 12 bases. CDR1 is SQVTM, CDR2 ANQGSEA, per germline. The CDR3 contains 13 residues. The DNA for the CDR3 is TGCAGCGTAGGGGAGGGAGTCAATCAGCCCCAGCATTTT. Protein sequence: CSVGEGVNQPQHF.

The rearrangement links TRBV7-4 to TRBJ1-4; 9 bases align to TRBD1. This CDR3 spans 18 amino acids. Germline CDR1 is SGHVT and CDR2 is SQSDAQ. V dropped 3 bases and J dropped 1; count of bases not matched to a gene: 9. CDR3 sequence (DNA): TGTGCCAGCAGCTTTTACCCGGGACAGGGCAAAACTAATGAAAAACTGTTTTTT. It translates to CASSFYPGQGKTNEKLFF.